This T cell receptor (beta chain) originates from a study of identical twins. TCRdb itself ran the 5' RACE reads through MiXCR, one entry per CDR3 protein. The data contain roughly 490,000 distinct CDR3 sequences, 14% of them singletons. The V gene lost 1 base and the J gene lost 0 bases, with 13 bases spanning the gap. CDR1 is SEHNR and CDR2 is FQNEAQ in the germline V gene (reference sequence). This CDR3 comprises 16 residues. The sample was also reused in another study, on yellow fever vaccine responses in identical twins.

The TCR comes from a woman aged 18-35 years in good health. V is TRBV7-9 and J is TRBJ2-7; tentatively, D is TRBD2 (6 bases). The sample consisted of CD4+ T cells sorted from blood. The DNA of the CDR3 is TGTGCCAGCAGCTTAGGGGGAGGATTAACCTCCTACGAGCAGTACTTC. Residues: CASSLGGGLTSYEQYF.